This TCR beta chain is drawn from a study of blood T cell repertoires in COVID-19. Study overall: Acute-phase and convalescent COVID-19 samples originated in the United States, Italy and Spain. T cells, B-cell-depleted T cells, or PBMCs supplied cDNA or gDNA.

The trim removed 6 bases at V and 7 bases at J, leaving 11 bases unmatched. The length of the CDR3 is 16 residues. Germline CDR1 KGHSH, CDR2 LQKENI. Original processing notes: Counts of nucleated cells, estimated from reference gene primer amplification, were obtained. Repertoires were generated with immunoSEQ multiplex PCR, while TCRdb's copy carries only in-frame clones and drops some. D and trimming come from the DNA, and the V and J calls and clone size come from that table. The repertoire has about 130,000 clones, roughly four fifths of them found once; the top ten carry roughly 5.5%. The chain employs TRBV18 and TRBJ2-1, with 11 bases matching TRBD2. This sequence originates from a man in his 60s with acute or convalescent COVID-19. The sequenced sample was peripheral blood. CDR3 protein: CASSRDSGRAPNEQFF. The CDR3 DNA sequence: TGTGCCAGCTCTCGAGATAGCGGGAGGGCCCCGAATGAGCAGTTCTTC.